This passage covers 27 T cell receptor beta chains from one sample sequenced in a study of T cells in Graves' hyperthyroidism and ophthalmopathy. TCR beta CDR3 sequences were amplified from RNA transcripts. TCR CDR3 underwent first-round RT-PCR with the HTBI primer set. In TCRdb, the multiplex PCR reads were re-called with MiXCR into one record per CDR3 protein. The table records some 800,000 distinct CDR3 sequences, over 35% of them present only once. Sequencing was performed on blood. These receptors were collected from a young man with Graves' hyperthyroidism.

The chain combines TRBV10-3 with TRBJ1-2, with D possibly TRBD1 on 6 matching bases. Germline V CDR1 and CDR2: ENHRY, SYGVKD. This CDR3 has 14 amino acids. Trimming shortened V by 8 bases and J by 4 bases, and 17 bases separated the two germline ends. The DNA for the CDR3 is TGTGCCATCCGGACAGAGGGAACGGGCTATGGCTACACCTTC. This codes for CAIRTEGTGYGYTF.

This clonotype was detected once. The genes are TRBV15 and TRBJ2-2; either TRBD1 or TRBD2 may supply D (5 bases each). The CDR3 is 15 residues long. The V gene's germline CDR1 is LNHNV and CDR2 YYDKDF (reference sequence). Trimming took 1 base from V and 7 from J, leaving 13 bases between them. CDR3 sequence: CATSRAGTNGGELFF. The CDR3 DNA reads TGTGCCACCAGCAGAGCAGGGACGAACGGCGGGGAGCTGTTTTTT.

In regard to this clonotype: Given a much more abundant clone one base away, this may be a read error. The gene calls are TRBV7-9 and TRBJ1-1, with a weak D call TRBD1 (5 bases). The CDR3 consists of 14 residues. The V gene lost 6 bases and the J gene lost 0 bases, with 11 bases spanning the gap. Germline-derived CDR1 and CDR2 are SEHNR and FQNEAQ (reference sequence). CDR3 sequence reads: CASRRGLVNTEAFF. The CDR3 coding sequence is TGTGCCAGCAGGCGGGGCCTTGTGAACACTGAAGCTTTCTTT.

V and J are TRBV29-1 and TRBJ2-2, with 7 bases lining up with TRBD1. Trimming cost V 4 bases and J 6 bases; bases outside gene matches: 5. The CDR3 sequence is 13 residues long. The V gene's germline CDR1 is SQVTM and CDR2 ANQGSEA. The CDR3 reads CSVGQGDAGELFF. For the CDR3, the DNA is TGCAGCGTTGGACAGGGAGACGCCGGGGAGCTGTTTTTT.

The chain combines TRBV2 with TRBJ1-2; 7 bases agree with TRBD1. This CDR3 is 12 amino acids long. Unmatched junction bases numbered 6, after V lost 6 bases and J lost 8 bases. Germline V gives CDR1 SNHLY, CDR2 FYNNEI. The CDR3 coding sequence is TGTGCCAGCAGCCGAGGGGGCAAAGGCTACACCTTC. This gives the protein CASSRGGKGYTF.

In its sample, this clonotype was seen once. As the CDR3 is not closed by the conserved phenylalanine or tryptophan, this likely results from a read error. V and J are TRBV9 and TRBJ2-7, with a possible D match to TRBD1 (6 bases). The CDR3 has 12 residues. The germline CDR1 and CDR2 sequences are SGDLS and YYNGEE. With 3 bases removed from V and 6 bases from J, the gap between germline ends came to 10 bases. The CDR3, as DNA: TGTGCCAGCAGCGACAGGGTGGGCGAGCAGTACCTC. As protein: CASSDRVGEQYL.

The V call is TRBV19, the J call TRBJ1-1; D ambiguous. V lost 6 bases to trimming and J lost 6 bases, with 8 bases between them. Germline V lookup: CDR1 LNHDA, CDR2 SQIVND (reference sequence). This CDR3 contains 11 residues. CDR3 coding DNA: TGTGCCAGTAGAATGGGCTCTGAAGCTTTCTTT. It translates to CASRMGSEAFF. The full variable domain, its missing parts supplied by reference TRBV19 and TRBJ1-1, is DGGITQSPKYLFRKEGQNVTLSCEQNLNHDAMYWYRQDPGQGLRLIYYSQIVNDFQKGDIAEGYSVSREKKESFPLTVTSAQKNPTAFYLCASRMGSEAFFGQGTRLTVV.

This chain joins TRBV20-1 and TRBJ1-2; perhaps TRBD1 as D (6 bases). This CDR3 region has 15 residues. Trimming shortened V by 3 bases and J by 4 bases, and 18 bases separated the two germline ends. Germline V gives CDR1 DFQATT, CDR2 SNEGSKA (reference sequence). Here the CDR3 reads CSARSSGAFSYGYTF. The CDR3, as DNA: TGCAGTGCTAGGAGCTCAGGGGCATTTAGCTATGGCTACACCTTC.

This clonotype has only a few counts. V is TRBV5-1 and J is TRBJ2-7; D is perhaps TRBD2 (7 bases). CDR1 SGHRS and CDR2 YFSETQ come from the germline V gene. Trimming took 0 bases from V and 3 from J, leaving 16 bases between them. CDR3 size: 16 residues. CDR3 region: CASSLAAGGPGYEQYF. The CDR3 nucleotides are TGCGCCAGCAGCTTGGCCGCCGGGGGGCCGGGCTACGAGCAGTACTTC.

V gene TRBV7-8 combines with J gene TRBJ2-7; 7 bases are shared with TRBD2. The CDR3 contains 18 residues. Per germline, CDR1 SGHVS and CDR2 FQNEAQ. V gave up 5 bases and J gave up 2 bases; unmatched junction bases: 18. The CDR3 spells CASSASGGTGRGAYEQYF. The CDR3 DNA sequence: TGTGCCAGCAGCGCCTCGGGGGGAACAGGACGGGGAGCCTACGAGCAGTACTTC. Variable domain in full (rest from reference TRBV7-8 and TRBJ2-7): GAGVSQSPRYKVAKRGQDVALRCDPISGHVSLFWYQQALGQGPEFLTYFQNEAQLDKSGLPSDRFFAERPEGSVSTLKIQRTQQEDSAVYLCASSASGGTGRGAYEQYFGPGTRLTVT.

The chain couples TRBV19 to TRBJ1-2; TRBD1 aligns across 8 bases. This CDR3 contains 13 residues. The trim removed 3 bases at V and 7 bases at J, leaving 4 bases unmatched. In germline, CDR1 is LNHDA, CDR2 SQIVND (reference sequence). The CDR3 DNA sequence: TGTGCCAGTAGTATCGACAGGGGATTTGGCTACACCTTC. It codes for CASSIDRGFGYTF. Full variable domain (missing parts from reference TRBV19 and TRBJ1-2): DGGITQSPKYLFRKEGQNVTLSCEQNLNHDAMYWYRQDPGQGLRLIYYSQIVNDFQKGDIAEGYSVSREKKESFPLTVTSAQKNPTAFYLCASSIDRGFGYTFGSGTRLTVV.

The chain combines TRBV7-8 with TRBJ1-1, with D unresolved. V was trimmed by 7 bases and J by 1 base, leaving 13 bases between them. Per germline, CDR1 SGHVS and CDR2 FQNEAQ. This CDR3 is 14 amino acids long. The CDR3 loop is CASTLGWGNTEAFF. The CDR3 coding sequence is TGTGCCAGCACCCTCGGTTGGGGGAACACTGAAGCTTTCTTT.

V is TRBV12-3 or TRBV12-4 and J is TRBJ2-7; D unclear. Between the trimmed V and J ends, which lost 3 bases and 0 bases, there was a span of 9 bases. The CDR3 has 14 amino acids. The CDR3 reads CASSFGGFSYEQYF. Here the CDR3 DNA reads TGTGCCAGCAGTTTCGGTGGTTTCTCCTACGAGCAGTACTTC.

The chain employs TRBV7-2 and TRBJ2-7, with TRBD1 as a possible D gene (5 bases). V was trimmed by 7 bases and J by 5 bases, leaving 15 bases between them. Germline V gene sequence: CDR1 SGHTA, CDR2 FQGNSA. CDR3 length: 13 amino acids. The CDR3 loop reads CASTPGYGDEQYF. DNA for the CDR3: TGTGCCAGCACCCCAGGGTACGGCGACGAGCAGTACTTC.

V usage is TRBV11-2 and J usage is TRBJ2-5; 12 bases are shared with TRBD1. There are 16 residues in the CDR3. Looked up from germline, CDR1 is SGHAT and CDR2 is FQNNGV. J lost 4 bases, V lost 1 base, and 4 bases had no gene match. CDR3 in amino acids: CASSLVGQGARETQYF. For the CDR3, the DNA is TGTGCCAGCAGCTTAGTGGGACAGGGGGCGAGAGAGACCCAGTACTTC.

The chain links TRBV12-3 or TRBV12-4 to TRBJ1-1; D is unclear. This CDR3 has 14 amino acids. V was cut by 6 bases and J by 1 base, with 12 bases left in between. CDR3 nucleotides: TGTGCCAGCAGGGTAATGCAAGGGAACACTGAAGCTTTCTTT. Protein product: CASRVMQGNTEAFF.

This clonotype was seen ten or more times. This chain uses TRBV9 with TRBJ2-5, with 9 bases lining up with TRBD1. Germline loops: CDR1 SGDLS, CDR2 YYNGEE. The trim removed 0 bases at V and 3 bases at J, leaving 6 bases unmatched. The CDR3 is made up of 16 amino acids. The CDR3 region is CASSVAVTGGEETQYF. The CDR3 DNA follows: TGTGCCAGCAGCGTAGCGGTGACAGGGGGAGAAGAGACCCAGTACTTC.

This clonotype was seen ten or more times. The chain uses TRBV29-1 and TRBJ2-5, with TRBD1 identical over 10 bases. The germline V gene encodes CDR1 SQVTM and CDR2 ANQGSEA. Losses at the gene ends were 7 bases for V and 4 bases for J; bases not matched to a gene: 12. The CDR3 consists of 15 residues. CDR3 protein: CSALPGTGVGETQYF. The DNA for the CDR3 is TGCAGCGCCCTCCCCGGGACAGGGGTTGGAGAGACCCAGTACTTC.

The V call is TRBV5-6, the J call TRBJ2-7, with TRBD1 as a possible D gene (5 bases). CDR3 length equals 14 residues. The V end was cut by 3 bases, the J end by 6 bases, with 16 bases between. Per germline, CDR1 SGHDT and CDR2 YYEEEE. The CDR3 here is CASSSLRGKGEQYF. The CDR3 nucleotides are TGTGCCAGCAGCTCCCTAAGGGGAAAGGGCGAGCAGTACTTC. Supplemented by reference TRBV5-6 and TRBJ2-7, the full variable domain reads DAGVTQSPTHLIKTRGQQVTLRCSPKSGHDTVSWYQQALGQGPQFIFQYYEEEERQRGNFPDRFSGHQFPNYSSELNVNALLLGDSALYLCASSSLRGKGEQYFGPGTRLTVT.

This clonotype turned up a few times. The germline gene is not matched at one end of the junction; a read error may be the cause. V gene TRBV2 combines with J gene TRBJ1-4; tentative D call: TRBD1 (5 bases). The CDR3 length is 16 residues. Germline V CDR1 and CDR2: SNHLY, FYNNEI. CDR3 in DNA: TGCGCCAGCAGCCAGGAGGGGTTGGGACTCCGCGGAAAACTGTTTTTT. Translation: CASSQEGLGLRGKLFF.

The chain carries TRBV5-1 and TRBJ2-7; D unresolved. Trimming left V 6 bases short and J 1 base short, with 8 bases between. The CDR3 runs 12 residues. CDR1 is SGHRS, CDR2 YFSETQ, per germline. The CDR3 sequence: CASKNLSYEQYF. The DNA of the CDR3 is TGCGCCAGCAAGAACCTTTCCTACGAGCAGTACTTC.

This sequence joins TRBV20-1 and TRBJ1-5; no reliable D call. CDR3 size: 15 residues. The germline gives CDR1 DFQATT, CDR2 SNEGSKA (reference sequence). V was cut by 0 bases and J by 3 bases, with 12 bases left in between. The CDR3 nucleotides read TGCAGTGCTAGAGAGCCCTCGAGGGTCAATCAGCCCCAGCATTTT. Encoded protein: CSAREPSRVNQPQHF.

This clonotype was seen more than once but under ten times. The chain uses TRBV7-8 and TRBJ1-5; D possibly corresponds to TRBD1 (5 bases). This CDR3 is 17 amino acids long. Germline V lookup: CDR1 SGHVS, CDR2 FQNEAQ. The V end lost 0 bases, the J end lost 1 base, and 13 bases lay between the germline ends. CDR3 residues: CASSLAHGAGSNQPQHF. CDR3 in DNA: TGTGCCAGCAGCTTAGCGCATGGGGCTGGGAGCAATCAGCCCCAGCATTTT.

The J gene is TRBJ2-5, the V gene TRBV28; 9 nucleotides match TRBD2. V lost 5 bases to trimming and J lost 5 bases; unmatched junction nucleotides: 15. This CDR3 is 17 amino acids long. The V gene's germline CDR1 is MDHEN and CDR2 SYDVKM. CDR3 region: CASSPPWAGGPDETQYF. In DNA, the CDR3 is TGTGCCAGCAGTCCCCCCTGGGCGGGAGGGCCAGATGAGACCCAGTACTTC.

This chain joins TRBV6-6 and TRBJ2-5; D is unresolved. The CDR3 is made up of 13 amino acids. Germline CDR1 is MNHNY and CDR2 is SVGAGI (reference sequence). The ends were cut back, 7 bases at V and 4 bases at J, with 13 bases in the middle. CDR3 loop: CASTLGWGETQYF. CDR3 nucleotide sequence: TGTGCCAGCACCCTAGGGTGGGGAGAGACCCAGTACTTC.

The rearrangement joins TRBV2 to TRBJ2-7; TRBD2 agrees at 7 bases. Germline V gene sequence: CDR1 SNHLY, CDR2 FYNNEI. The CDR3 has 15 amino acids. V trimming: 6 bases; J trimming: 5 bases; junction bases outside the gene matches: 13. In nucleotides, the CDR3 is TGTGCCAGCAGCCCTAACAGGAGGGGAGGGGACGAGCAGTACTTC. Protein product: CASSPNRRGGDEQYF.

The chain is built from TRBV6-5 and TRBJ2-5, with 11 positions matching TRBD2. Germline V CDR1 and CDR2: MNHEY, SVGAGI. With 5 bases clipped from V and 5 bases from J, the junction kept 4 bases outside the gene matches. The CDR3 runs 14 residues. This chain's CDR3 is CASSRLAGRETQYF. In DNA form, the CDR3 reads TGTGCCAGCAGTCGACTAGCGGGACGGGAGACCCAGTACTTC.